The 29 T cell receptor beta chains given below trace back to one sample, sequenced in a study of glioma-infiltrating T cells after dendritic cell vaccination (dated by TCRdb to between 2015 and 2016). Libraries were built with the immunoSEQ multiplex PCR assay. Imported from immuneACCESS, the table was reduced by TCRdb to in-frame sequences with V and J called. These copies leave out some clones; in studies compared against another copy, an unresolved V gene accounts for under half, and the cause of the remainder is not known. The sample has about 92,000 clones on record, 85% to 90% of them singletons. The biggest ten clones account for around 14% of the sample. The material sequenced was blood, taken before dendritic cell vaccination. These receptors were taken from a human donor with glioblastoma.

The chain employs TRBV18 and TRBJ2-7; D may be TRBD2 (5 bases). Germline loops: CDR1 KGHSH, CDR2 LQKENI. The V end lost 4 bases, the J end lost 0 bases, and 10 bases lay between the germline ends. This CDR3 has 14 residues. CDR3: CASSRGFNSYEQYF. The CDR3 DNA is TGTGCCAGCTCACGAGGGTTCAACTCCTACGAGCAGTACTTC.

This chain connects TRBV7-3 to TRBJ1-1, with a weak D call TRBD1 (6 bases). Per germline, CDR1 SGHTA and CDR2 FQGTGA. This CDR3 has 14 residues. The ends were cut back, 6 bases at V and 1 base at J, with 12 bases in the middle. Here the CDR3 reads CASRKGDTNTEAFF. The CDR3 region has the DNA TGTGCCAGCAGGAAGGGGGATACGAACACTGAAGCTTTCTTT. Looking up the rest from reference TRBV7-3 and TRBJ1-1 gives the full variable domain: GAGVSQTPSNKVTEKGKYVELRCDPISGHTALYWYRQSLGQGPEFLIYFQGTGAADDSGLPNDRFFAVRPEGSVSTLKIQRTERGDSAVYLCASRKGDTNTEAFFGQGTRLTVV.

This clone was seen only once. The J gene is TRBJ2-5, the V gene TRBV2, with 7 nucleotides matching TRBD1. The trim removed 3 bases at V and 2 bases at J, leaving 6 bases unmatched. Germline V gene data show CDR1 as SNHLY and CDR2 as FYNNEI. The CDR3 sequence is 15 residues long. In DNA, the CDR3 is TGTGCCAGCAGTGATGAGGGGGCAGGACAAGAGACCCAGTACTTC. It encodes CASSDEGAGQETQYF.

The chain is built from TRBV18 and TRBJ1-2; 8 positions agree with TRBD1. CDR1 and CDR2 (germline): KGHSH, LQKENI. The CDR3 contains 14 residues. With 5 bases clipped from V and 7 bases from J, the junction kept 9 bases outside the gene matches. This chain's CDR3 is CASSDQGAIGGYTF. The CDR3 coding sequence is TGTGCCAGCTCAGACCAGGGGGCTATTGGTGGCTACACCTTC.

This clone appeared once. J is TRBJ2-3 and V is TRBV7-6; 10 nucleotides line up with TRBD2. Germline lookup yields CDR1 SGHVS and CDR2 FNYEAQ. The CDR3 extends over 14 amino acids. V was clipped by 7 bases and J by 1 base; unmatched bases: 2. This chain's CDR3 is CASKGLAGTDTQYF. As DNA, the CDR3 is TGTGCCAGCAAAGGACTAGCGGGCACAGATACGCAGTATTTT. Complete variable domain (other parts from reference TRBV7-6 and TRBJ2-3): GAGVSQSPRYKVTKRGQDVALRCDPISGHVSLYWYRQALGQGPEFLTYFNYEAQQDKSGLPNDRFSAERPEGSISTLTIQRTEQRDSAMYRCASKGLAGTDTQYFGPGTRLTVL.

In this sample, this clone turned up once. This rearrangement joins TRBV6-5 to TRBJ1-6; the D gene is possibly TRBD1 (6 bases). Germline V lookup: CDR1 MNHEY, CDR2 SVGAGI. V lost 6 bases to trimming and J lost 5 bases, with 14 bases between them. CDR3 size: 15 residues. CDR3 nucleotides: TGTGCCAGCAGACCCCCGACAGGAGATAATTCACCCCTCCACTTT. Encoded protein: CASRPPTGDNSPLHF.

J is TRBJ2-5 and V is TRBV7-7; 10 bases align to TRBD2. Germline assignment: CDR1 SSHAT and CDR2 FNYEAQ (reference sequence). The CDR3 loop spans 15 amino acids. With 5 bases clipped from V and 5 bases from J, the junction kept 8 bases outside the gene matches. The CDR3 sequence is CASSTGTSVGETQYF. The CDR3, as DNA: TGTGCCAGCAGCACCGGGACTAGCGTCGGGGAGACCCAGTACTTC.

The V call is TRBV19, the J call TRBJ1-1; 9 nucleotides match TRBD1. The CDR3 totals 15 residues. Germline V CDR1 and CDR2: LNHDA, SQIVND (reference sequence). Trimming took 3 bases from V and 6 from J; bases not matched to a gene: 8. Here the CDR3 DNA reads TGTGCCAGTAGTATGGGACAGGGCGCTAGGGCTGAAGCTTTCTTT. This codes for CASSMGQGARAEAFF.

J is TRBJ1-2 and V is TRBV7-9; 7 nucleotides agree with TRBD1. CDR3 length: 17 amino acids. Looked up from germline, CDR1 is SEHNR and CDR2 is FQNEAQ (reference sequence). V was clipped by 7 bases and J by 0 bases; unmatched bases: 14. The CDR3: CASTRHTTGAANYGYTF. CDR3 in DNA: TGTGCCAGCACCCGTCACACTACAGGGGCGGCTAACTATGGCTACACCTTC.

The J gene is TRBJ1-1, the V gene TRBV5-6, with D tentatively TRBD1 (6 bases). V was trimmed by 0 bases and J by 3 bases, leaving 9 bases between them. Germline lookup yields CDR1 SGHDT and CDR2 YYEEEE. This CDR3 has 14 amino acids. The CDR3 here is CASSLGGRYTEAFF. The CDR3 region has the DNA TGTGCCAGCAGCTTGGGGGGGCGATACACTGAAGCTTTCTTT. The entire variable domain, with the rest obtained from reference TRBV5-6 and TRBJ1-1, is as follows: DAGVTQSPTHLIKTRGQQVTLRCSPKSGHDTVSWYQQALGQGPQFIFQYYEEEERQRGNFPDRFSGHQFPNYSSELNVNALLLGDSALYLCASSLGGRYTEAFFGQGTRLTVV.

The chain recombines TRBV25-1 with TRBJ1-5; D gene unclear. V lost 2 bases and J lost 5, with 10 bases in between. This CDR3 has 14 amino acids. Germline assignment: CDR1 MGHDK and CDR2 SYGVNS. The CDR3 DNA is TGTGCCAGCAGTGAAGGATCTAGATATCAGCCCCAGCATTTT. This translates into CASSEGSRYQPQHF.

This chain connects TRBV6-5 to TRBJ2-7; D might be TRBD1 (7 bases). This CDR3 contains 13 residues. CDR1 MNHEY and CDR2 SVGAGI come from the germline V gene. The V and J ends lost 6 bases and 6 bases respectively, with 15 bases between them. The CDR3 nucleotides are TGTGCCAGCAGCCGCGGGACAGTGGGCGAGCAGTACTTC. The encoded protein is CASSRGTVGEQYF.

The CDR3 sequence is CASSNRGYGYTF. In DNA, the CDR3 is TGTGCCAGTAGTAACAGGGGCTATGGCTACACCTTC. The rearrangement uses TRBV19 and TRBJ1-2, with TRBD1 identical over 7 bases. V shed 4 bases and J 4 bases; nucleotides not matched to a gene: 0. Germline lookup yields CDR1 LNHDA and CDR2 SQIVND (reference sequence). This CDR3 has 12 residues.

This chain joins TRBV7-9 and TRBJ1-1; maybe TRBD1 (6 bases). The CDR3 spans 13 residues. V was shortened by 5 bases and J by 4 bases, with 11 bases between the two germline ends. The V gene's germline CDR1 is SEHNR and CDR2 FQNEAQ (reference sequence). CDR3 loop: CASSVDRSTEAFF. The CDR3 DNA follows: TGTGCCAGCAGCGTGGACAGATCCACTGAAGCTTTCTTT.

This chain connects TRBV4-1 to TRBJ2-7; 12 nucleotides match TRBD2. This CDR3 contains 16 residues. The germline V gene has CDR1 MGHRA and CDR2 YSYEKL. The trim removed 1 base at V and 2 bases at J, leaving 3 bases unmatched. The CDR3 sequence is CASSQAASGGAYEQYF. CDR3 sequence (DNA): TGCGCCAGCAGCCAAGCAGCTAGCGGGGGGGCCTACGAGCAGTACTTC.

J is TRBJ1-2 and V is TRBV6-5, with a tentative D call TRBD1 (6 bases). The CDR3 consists of 13 residues. Deletions cut 6 bases from V and 4 bases from J, with 12 bases between. Germline V lookup: CDR1 MNHEY, CDR2 SVGAGI. The CDR3 DNA is TGTGCCAGCAGACGAGACAGGTTCTATGGCTACACCTTC. Protein product: CASRRDRFYGYTF.

Here the CDR3 DNA reads TGTGCCAGCAGCTCCAACAGGGTTGCTTTGTACTTC. This encodes CASSSNRVALYF. The V call is TRBV7-6, the J call TRBJ2-7; tentative D call: TRBD1 (6 bases). The CDR3 extends over 12 amino acids. The germline V gene encodes CDR1 SGHVS and CDR2 FNYEAQ. With 4 bases removed from V and 12 bases from J, the gap between germline ends came to 16 bases.

This clone was counted a single time. The chain is built from TRBV6-6 and TRBJ1-5; the match to TRBD1 covers 7 bases. V gave up 2 bases and J gave up 6 bases; unmatched junction bases: 1. CDR1 and CDR2 (germline): MNHNY, SVGAGI (reference sequence). The CDR3 covers 13 residues. The CDR3 reads CASSYDRVQPQHF. Here the CDR3 DNA reads TGTGCCAGCAGTTACGACAGGGTTCAGCCCCAGCATTTT.

The chain is built from TRBV5-1 and TRBJ2-5, with a possible D match to TRBD1 (5 bases). Germline V lookup: CDR1 SGHRS, CDR2 YFSETQ. This CDR3 is 12 amino acids long. Between the trimmed V and J ends, which lost 0 bases and 5 bases, there was a span of 5 bases. The CDR3 loop is CASSLAGETQYF. The CDR3, as DNA: TGCGCCAGCAGCTTGGCAGGGGAGACCCAGTACTTC.

The chain combines TRBV11-2 with TRBJ2-5, with 13 bases matching TRBD2. The CDR3 covers 16 residues. Germline loops: CDR1 SGHAT, CDR2 FQNNGV. After removal of 3 bases from V and 4 bases from J, the junction contained 5 bases not matched to a gene. CDR3 DNA sequence: TGTGCCAGCAGCTTCGGGACTAGCGGGGAAGCAGAGACCCAGTACTTC. This encodes CASSFGTSGEAETQYF.

This clone was recorded once. This chain connects TRBV27 to TRBJ1-4; a possible D gene is TRBD1 (5 bases). This CDR3 region has 16 residues. Germline values: CDR1 MNHEY, CDR2 SMNVEV (reference sequence). The V and J ends lost 4 bases and 2 bases respectively, with 14 bases between them. The CDR3 DNA is TGTGCCAGCAGTTACAACCCAGGGTTTACTAATGAAAAACTGTTTTTT. Protein product: CASSYNPGFTNEKLFF.

The rearrangement links TRBV7-9 to TRBJ2-2; D is perhaps TRBD2 (6 bases). The germline V gene encodes CDR1 SEHNR and CDR2 FQNEAQ (reference sequence). The CDR3 has 14 amino acids. The germline V and J ends were trimmed by 1 base and 4 bases, with 7 bases remaining between them. The CDR3 region is CASSLVGGTGELFF. The CDR3 DNA is TGTGCCAGCAGCTTAGTCGGGGGCACCGGGGAGCTGTTTTTT.

V is TRBV19 and J is TRBJ1-5; 9 bases are shared with TRBD1. The CDR3 totals 17 residues. CDR1 and CDR2 (germline): LNHDA, SQIVND (reference sequence). J lost 3 bases, V lost 7 bases, and 13 bases had no gene match. The CDR3 DNA reads as TGTGCCAGTACGACAGGGGGAAGAGTAAGAGTCAATCAGCCCCAGCATTTT. It specifies CASTTGGRVRVNQPQHF.

The chain uses TRBV9 and TRBJ2-7; 8 bases match TRBD2. The CDR3 spans 14 residues. CDR1 and CDR2 (germline): SGDLS, YYNGEE. Trimming cost V 0 bases and J 4 bases; bases outside gene matches: 3. The CDR3 DNA follows: TGTGCCAGCAGCGTAGCCGGGGGGGGATACGAGCAGTACTTC. It is translated as CASSVAGGGYEQYF.

The chain joins TRBV7-3 to TRBJ2-3; 10 bases are shared with TRBD2. The germline V gene encodes CDR1 SGHTA and CDR2 FQGTGA. CDR3 length: 16 amino acids. With V trimmed by 3 bases and J by 0 bases, 3 bases remained unmatched. This chain's CDR3 is CASSLLTSGSTDTQYF. The CDR3 nucleotides read TGTGCCAGCAGCTTGCTGACTAGCGGGAGCACAGATACGCAGTATTTT.

This chain links TRBV28 with TRBJ2-7, with 13 bases that match TRBD2. The CDR3 runs to 15 residues. V lost 5 bases and J lost 5; bases outside the gene matches: 6. The germline gives CDR1 MDHEN, CDR2 SYDVKM. The CDR3 DNA is TGTGCCAGCAGTCCTCCGGGACTAGCGGGACACGAGCAGTACTTC. Translation: CASSPPGLAGHEQYF. Full variable domain (missing parts from reference TRBV28 and TRBJ2-7): DVKVTQSSRYLVKRTGEKVFLECVQDMDHENMFWYRQDPGLGLRLIYFSYDVKMKEKGDIPEGYSVSREKKERFSLILESASTNQTSMYLCASSPPGLAGHEQYFGPGTRLTVT.

The rearrangement links TRBV9 to TRBJ1-2; TRBD1 is a possible D gene (5 bases). Germline V gives CDR1 SGDLS, CDR2 YYNGEE. This CDR3 has 13 residues. V was cut by 1 base and J by 8 bases, with 12 bases left in between. The CDR3 is CASSVIGGRGYTF. DNA for the CDR3: TGTGCCAGCAGCGTAATCGGGGGACGAGGCTACACCTTC.

This chain links TRBV6-5 with TRBJ2-1; 7 bases fit TRBD2. With 6 bases clipped from V and 4 bases from J, the junction kept 9 bases outside the gene matches. CDR1 is MNHEY, CDR2 SVGAGI, per germline. The CDR3 loop spans 15 amino acids. CDR3 protein: CASRLERGVYNEQFF. The CDR3 bases are TGTGCCAGCAGACTCGAACGGGGGGTTTACAATGAGCAGTTCTTC.

The chain links TRBV5-8 to TRBJ2-7; a weak D match, TRBD1 (6 bases). The V end lost 0 bases, the J end lost 3 bases, and 10 bases lay between the germline ends. Germline-derived CDR1 and CDR2 are SGHTS and YDEGEE. CDR3 length: 14 residues. CDR3 loop: CASSLGADSYEQYF. The CDR3 coding sequence is TGTGCCAGCAGCTTGGGAGCGGACAGCTACGAGCAGTACTTC.